One sample yielded the 28 T cell receptor beta chains listed below, sequenced in a study of T-cell reconstitution after alpha-beta-depleted transplantation in children. The authors prepared the TCRbeta library with unique molecular identifiers. TCRdb re-analysed the PCR reads in MiXCR, keeping a single row per CDR3 protein. The top ten clones hold around 4% of a sample with some 590,000 distinct CDR3 sequences, about 10% of them seen once. The sample was PBMCs from the stem cell graft donor, taken from the stem cell graft. The receptors derive from a human donor who donated a stem cell graft to a child with acute myeloid leukemia.

CDR3 nucleotide sequence: TGTGCCAGCAGTAGCGAGGGGAACACTGAAGCTTTCTTT. It codes for CASSSEGNTEAFF. J is TRBJ1-1 and V is TRBV28; unclear D gene. CDR3 length equals 13 residues. Germline V gene sequence: CDR1 MDHEN, CDR2 SYDVKM. The germline V and J ends were trimmed by 5 bases and 1 base, with 8 bases remaining between them.

Many counts were recorded for this clonotype. The rearrangement uses TRBV10-3 and TRBJ2-7; tentatively, D is TRBD2 (6 bases). The V gene lost 6 bases and the J gene lost 2 bases, with 14 bases spanning the gap. This CDR3 comprises 14 residues. Germline CDR1 reads ENHRY; CDR2 reads SYGVKD. DNA for the CDR3: TGTGCCATCAGGGACTACTCGGGGGCCTACGAGCAGTACTTC. Protein product: CAIRDYSGAYEQYF.

This clonotype was seen a handful of times. This chain joins TRBV24-1 and TRBJ2-1, with 12 bases identical to TRBD2. V trimming: 7 bases; J trimming: 6 bases; junction bases outside the gene matches: 0. Germline values: CDR1 KGHDR, CDR2 SFDVKD. The CDR3 is 13 residues long. CDR3 loop: CATRLAGGNEQFF. Written as DNA, the CDR3 is TGTGCCACCAGACTAGCGGGAGGCAATGAGCAGTTCTTC.

V is TRBV30 and J is TRBJ1-5; D unclear. Germline lookup yields CDR1 GTSNPN and CDR2 SVGIG (reference sequence). This CDR3 is 13 amino acids long. Deletions cut 3 bases from V and 4 bases from J, with 10 bases between. In nucleotides, the CDR3 is TGTGCCTGGAGATTGGAGAGTAATCAGCCCCAGCATTTT. Amino acid sequence: CAWRLESNQPQHF.

This clonotype was picked up a small number of times. The chain couples TRBV4-2 to TRBJ2-1; D may be TRBD1 (6 bases). This CDR3 comprises 16 residues. The germline V gene encodes CDR1 LGHNA and CDR2 YNFKEQ. Trimming removed 1 base at V and 2 bases at J, with 12 bases between. CDR3 sequence reads: CASSQADRQPYNEQFF. CDR3 bases: TGTGCCAGCAGCCAAGCAGACAGGCAACCCTACAATGAGCAGTTCTTC.

The chain joins TRBV4-3 to TRBJ2-3, with 11 bases that match TRBD2. This CDR3 has 16 amino acids. The V segment lost 0 bases and the J segment 5 bases; nucleotides outside the gene matches: 4. Germline loops: CDR1 LGHNA, CDR2 YSLEER. The CDR3 bases are TGCGCCAGCAGCCAAGACCTAGCGGGAGGCGTAGATACGCAGTATTTT. Residues: CASSQDLAGGVDTQYF.

The chain is built from TRBV7-9 and TRBJ2-7; D could derive from TRBD1 or TRBD2 (5 bases each). V gave up 5 bases and J gave up 6 bases, with 20 bases separating them. The V gene's germline CDR1 is SEHNR and CDR2 FQNEAQ (reference sequence). The CDR3 has 15 amino acids. The CDR3 spells CASSPGAELRGEQYF. Written as DNA, the CDR3 is TGTGCCAGCAGCCCCGGAGCCGAATTGAGGGGCGAGCAGTACTTC. The complete variable domain, with remaining parts taken from reference TRBV7-9 and TRBJ2-7, reads DTGVSQNPRHKITKRGQNVTFRCDPISEHNRLYWYRQTLGQGPEFLTYFQNEAQLEKSRLLSDRFSAERPKGSFSTLEIQRTEQGDSAMYLCASSPGAELRGEQYFGPGTRLTVT.

The rearrangement links TRBV14 to TRBJ2-1; no clear D. CDR3 size: 16 residues. Germline CDR1 reads SGHDN; CDR2 reads FVKESK. V was clipped by 1 base and J by 2 bases, with 12 bases between them. This CDR3 reads CASSQALWPTYNEQFF. The CDR3 DNA sequence: TGTGCCAGCAGCCAAGCGCTCTGGCCTACCTACAATGAGCAGTTCTTC.

This clonotype has only a few counts. The chain has TRBV5-1 and TRBJ2-3; a weak D match, TRBD2 (7 bases). Germline CDR1 and CDR2: SGHRS and YFSETQ. The CDR3 length is 14 residues. The V end was cut by 3 bases, the J end by 4 bases, with 12 bases between. DNA for the CDR3: TGCGCCAGCAGCTCTAAAGGGGGGGCAGATACGCAGTATTTT. It specifies CASSSKGGADTQYF. Together with reference TRBV5-1 and TRBJ2-3, the CDR3 gives the full variable domain: KAGVTQTPRYLIKTRGQQVTLSCSPISGHRSVSWYQQTPGQGLQFLFEYFSETQRNKGNFPGRFSGRQFSNSRSEMNVSTLELGDSALYLCASSSKGGADTQYFGPGTRLTVL.

The V and J genes are TRBV12-3 or TRBV12-4 and TRBJ2-1; TRBD2 agrees at 11 bases. V lost 6 bases to trimming and J lost 3 bases; unmatched junction nucleotides: 10. This CDR3 has 17 amino acids. The CDR3, as DNA: TGTGCCAGCAGCCCAAGACTAGCGGGGAGTCTCTACAATGAGCAGTTCTTC. Protein: CASSPRLAGSLYNEQFF.

This sequence joins TRBV20-1 and TRBJ1-1, with D possibly being TRBD1 (5 bases). From germline, CDR1 is DFQATT and CDR2 SNEGSKA (reference sequence). Trimming pared 3 bases from V and 5 bases from J, leaving 10 bases between. The CDR3 has 12 residues. The CDR3 reads CSASRVDTEAFF. The CDR3 region has the DNA TGCAGTGCTAGCAGGGTAGATACTGAAGCTTTCTTT.

The chain employs TRBV20-1 and TRBJ2-7, with unresolved D. V lost 2 bases and J 3 bases, leaving 11 bases between the germline ends. The CDR3 consists of 13 residues. Looked up from germline, CDR1 is DFQATT and CDR2 is SNEGSKA (reference sequence). CDR3 amino acids: CSARSPNVYEQYF. In nucleotides, the CDR3 is TGCAGTGCTAGATCTCCGAATGTCTACGAGCAGTACTTC.

This clonotype turned up a few times. CDR3 loop: CSAPQTVADTQYF. CDR3 bases: TGCAGTGCTCCCCAAACGGTGGCAGATACGCAGTATTTT. The chain links TRBV20-1 to TRBJ2-3; D is uncertain. Deletions cut 5 bases from V and 4 bases from J, with 13 bases between. CDR1 and CDR2 from the germline V gene are DFQATT and SNEGSKA (reference sequence). The CDR3 is made up of 13 amino acids.

This CDR3 is CASKLLGQVQETQYF. The CDR3 DNA reads as TGCGCCAGCAAGCTCTTGGGCCAGGTGCAAGAGACCCAGTACTTC. The chain couples TRBV5-1 to TRBJ2-5; D is uncertain. CDR3 length: 15 residues. Looked up from germline, CDR1 is SGHRS and CDR2 is YFSETQ. Trimming took off 6 bases at V and 2 bases at J, with 17 bases between the two ends. The variable domain in full, completed from reference TRBV5-1 and TRBJ2-5, reads KAGVTQTPRYLIKTRGQQVTLSCSPISGHRSVSWYQQTPGQGLQFLFEYFSETQRNKGNFPGRFSGRQFSNSRSEMNVSTLELGDSALYLCASKLLGQVQETQYFGPGTRLLVL.

The rearrangement joins TRBV5-1 to TRBJ2-7, with 9 bases that match TRBD1. J gave up 5 bases and V 2 bases, and 5 bases lay outside the gene matches. The CDR3 is 14 amino acids. The germline CDR1 and CDR2 sequences are SGHRS and YFSETQ. CDR3 in amino acids: CASSFQQGADEQYF. The CDR3 DNA reads as TGCGCCAGCAGCTTCCAACAGGGGGCAGACGAGCAGTACTTC. Full variable domain (outside the CDR3, taken from reference TRBV5-1 and TRBJ2-7): KAGVTQTPRYLIKTRGQQVTLSCSPISGHRSVSWYQQTPGQGLQFLFEYFSETQRNKGNFPGRFSGRQFSNSRSEMNVSTLELGDSALYLCASSFQQGADEQYFGPGTRLTVT.

In its sample, this clonotype was seen many times. The rearrangement uses TRBV11-2 and TRBJ2-1; 10 positions agree with TRBD2. V lost 3 bases and J lost 9; bases outside the gene matches: 11. This CDR3 contains 16 residues. Germline assignment: CDR1 SGHAT and CDR2 FQNNGV. In DNA form, the CDR3 reads TGTGCCAGCAGCTTGCCGGGACTAGCGTCTAGGGGTGAGCAGTTCTTC. This codes for CASSLPGLASRGEQFF.

V gene TRBV5-1 combines with J gene TRBJ1-6; D remains ambiguous. The V end was cut by 0 bases, the J end by 5 bases, with 9 bases between. Germline CDR1 reads SGHRS; CDR2 reads YFSETQ. This CDR3 spans 15 amino acids. The CDR3 DNA reads as TGCGCCAGCAGCTTGGTGGGGATTGATAATTCACCCCTCCACTTT. As protein: CASSLVGIDNSPLHF.

There are a few counts of this clonotype. The chain employs TRBV29-1 and TRBJ2-1, with D possibly matching TRBD2 (6 bases). Germline V CDR1 and CDR2: SQVTM, ANQGSEA. Trimming took off 3 bases at V and 0 bases at J, with 15 bases between the two ends. There are 16 residues in the CDR3. The CDR3 DNA reads TGCAGCGTTGATAAGGGGAGGTCGAGCTCCTACAATGAGCAGTTCTTC. It is translated as CSVDKGRSSSYNEQFF.

The chain couples TRBV29-1 to TRBJ2-2; D might be TRBD2 (5 bases). Germline CDR1 SQVTM, CDR2 ANQGSEA. The CDR3 contains 16 residues. Trimming took off 7 bases at V and 3 bases at J, with 21 bases between the two ends. CDR3 in amino acids: CSASSTGKDHTGELFF. For the CDR3, the DNA is TGCAGCGCATCCTCAACGGGAAAGGATCACACCGGGGAGCTGTTTTTT.

V usage is TRBV9 and J usage is TRBJ2-4; 7 bases align to TRBD1. The germline gives CDR1 SGDLS, CDR2 YYNGEE. The CDR3 runs to 15 residues. V dropped 0 bases and J dropped 6; count of bases not matched to a gene: 6. The CDR3 bases are TGTGCCAGCAGCGTAGATGGGGACAGCTTAAACATTCAGTACTTC. This gives the protein CASSVDGDSLNIQYF.

This clonotype occurred many times. The gene calls are TRBV20-1 and TRBJ2-2; TRBD2 aligns across 8 bases. The CDR3 consists of 12 residues. The ends lost 3 bases at V and 7 bases at J; junction bases unmatched: 1. CDR1 and CDR2 (germline): DFQATT, SNEGSKA (reference sequence). Written as DNA, the CDR3 is TGCAGTGCTAGGACTAGCGTCGGGGAGCTGTTTTTT. Amino acid sequence: CSARTSVGELFF.

This clonotype was counted a few times. The V gene is TRBV5-1, the J gene TRBJ2-5, with D possibly matching TRBD2 (6 bases). Trimming took off 0 bases at V and 4 bases at J, with 16 bases between the two ends. This CDR3 region has 16 residues. Germline CDR1 and CDR2: SGHRS and YFSETQ. The CDR3 nucleotides read TGCGCCAGCAGCTTGGCAGTGACTAGGGCGGGAGAGACCCAGTACTTC. Protein: CASSLAVTRAGETQYF.

The V call is TRBV18, the J call TRBJ2-3; D remains ambiguous. V gave up 3 bases and J gave up 2 bases, with 12 bases separating them. CDR1 is KGHSH, CDR2 LQKENI, per germline. The CDR3 loop spans 15 amino acids. CDR3 protein: CASSPVATHTDTQYF. In nucleotides, the CDR3 is TGTGCCAGCTCACCTGTGGCGACCCACACAGATACGCAGTATTTT.

The chain has TRBV29-1 and TRBJ2-2; the match to TRBD1 covers 7 bases. The J segment lost 4 bases and the V segment lost 8 bases, leaving 4 bases of the junction unmatched. Germline assignment: CDR1 SQVTM and CDR2 ANQGSEA. This CDR3 region has 12 residues. The CDR3 bases are TGCAGCATCGACAGGGTCACCGGGGAGCTGTTTTTT. Protein sequence: CSIDRVTGELFF.

This clonotype has more than one count but fewer than ten. This chain links TRBV6-1 with TRBJ2-7; maybe TRBD1 (6 bases). The CDR3 sequence is 14 residues long. Trimming took off 6 bases at V and 1 base at J, with 13 bases between the two ends. Per the germline V gene, CDR1 is MNHNS and CDR2 is SASEGT. The CDR3: CASRGTLSSYEQYF. DNA for the CDR3: TGTGCCAGCAGGGGGACACTATCTTCCTACGAGCAGTACTTC.

About this clonotype itself: As the CDR3 is not closed by the conserved phenylalanine or tryptophan, this likely results from a read error. CDR3 sequence reads: CASTSQGGRYEQYC. The CDR3 bases are TGTGCTAGCACCTCCCAAGGCGGGAGGTACGAGCAGTACTGC. The V gene is TRBV6-1, the J gene TRBJ2-7; 8 bases map to TRBD2. Per germline, CDR1 MNHNS and CDR2 SASEGT. There are 14 residues in the CDR3.

The chain couples TRBV19 to TRBJ2-1; unclear D gene. CDR3 length: 14 amino acids. The germline V gene encodes CDR1 LNHDA and CDR2 SQIVND (reference sequence). V gave up 5 bases and J gave up 4 bases, with 12 bases separating them. CDR3 sequence reads: CASSSLVKYNEQFF. In DNA, the CDR3 is TGTGCCAGTAGTTCTCTAGTAAAATACAATGAGCAGTTCTTC.

V and J are TRBV9 and TRBJ2-2, with TRBD2 matching 9 bases. The J segment lost 7 bases and the V segment lost 4 bases, leaving 8 bases of the junction unmatched. Per germline, CDR1 SGDLS and CDR2 YYNGEE. CDR3 size: 15 residues. CDR3 region: CASSPLAGGGGELFF. DNA for the CDR3: TGTGCCAGCAGCCCCCTGGCGGGAGGGGGCGGGGAGCTGTTTTTT.